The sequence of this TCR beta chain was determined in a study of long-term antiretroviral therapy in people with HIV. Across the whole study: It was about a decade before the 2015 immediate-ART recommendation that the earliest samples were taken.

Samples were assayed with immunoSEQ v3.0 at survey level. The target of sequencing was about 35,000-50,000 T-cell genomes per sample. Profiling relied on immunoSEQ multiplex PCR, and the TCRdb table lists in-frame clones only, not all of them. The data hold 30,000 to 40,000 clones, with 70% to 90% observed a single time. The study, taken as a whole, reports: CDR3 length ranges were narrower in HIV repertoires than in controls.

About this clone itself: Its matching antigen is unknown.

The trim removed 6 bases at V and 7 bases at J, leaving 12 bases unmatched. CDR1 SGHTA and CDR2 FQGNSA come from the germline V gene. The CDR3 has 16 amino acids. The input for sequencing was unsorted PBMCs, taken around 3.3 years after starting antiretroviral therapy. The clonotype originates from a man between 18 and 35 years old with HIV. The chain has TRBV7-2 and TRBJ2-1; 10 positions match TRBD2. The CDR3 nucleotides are TGTGCCAGCAGACAACCCGGGACTAGCGTTTCAAATGAGCAGTTCTTC. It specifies CASRQPGTSVSNEQFF.